A single sample is the source of the 24 T cell receptor beta chains below, sequenced in a study of T-cell reconstitution after alpha-beta-depleted transplantation in children. TCRbeta library preparation incorporated unique molecular identifiers. Each CDR3 protein is one row after TCRdb ran MiXCR on the PCR reads. The sample has about 870,000 distinct CDR3 sequences, roughly 15% seen once. This specimen was PBMCs, mostly from graft donor cells, taken 360 days after TCRalphabeta/CD19-depleted stem cell transplant. The receptors originated from a male patient under 18 who had a stem cell transplant for acute lymphoblastic leukemia, so the T cells may come from the graft donor.

The chain combines TRBV6-2 or TRBV6-3 with TRBJ1-4; no firm D call. Trimming pared 6 bases from V and 9 bases from J, leaving 17 bases between. This CDR3 contains 14 residues. Germline assignment: CDR1 MNHEY and CDR2 SVGEGT. The CDR3 bases are TGTGCCAGCAGCCGACCGGTTTGGGGTAAAAAACTGTTTTTT. It is translated as CASSRPVWGKKLFF.

Concerning this clonotype itself: One end of the junction varies from germline; a read error may be responsible. This rearrangement joins TRBV29-1 to TRBJ2-3; D perhaps matches TRBD1 (6 bases). The germline CDR1 and CDR2 sequences are SQVTM and ANQGSEA. This CDR3 is 14 amino acids long. CDR3 protein: CSGEQGGGTDTQYF. DNA for the CDR3: TGCAGCGGTGAACAGGGTGGTGGCACAGATACGCAGTATTTT.

This clonotype has more than one count but fewer than ten. This chain connects TRBV11-2 to TRBJ2-1; D is unresolved. The CDR3 sequence is 18 residues long. Trimming took 4 bases from V and 0 from J, leaving 19 bases between them. Germline values: CDR1 SGHAT, CDR2 FQNNGV. This CDR3 reads CASSSWADPLSSYNEQFF. Here the CDR3 DNA reads TGTGCCAGCAGCTCCTGGGCGGACCCACTCAGCTCCTACAATGAGCAGTTCTTC. The whole variable domain, filled in from reference TRBV11-2 and TRBJ2-1, reads EAGVAQSPRYKIIEKRQSVAFWCNPISGHATLYWYQQILGQGPKLLIQFQNNGVVDDSQLPKDRFSAERLKGVDSTLKIQPAKLEDSAVYLCASSSWADPLSSYNEQFFGPGTRLTVL.

The chain is built from TRBV5-1 and TRBJ1-2; the match to TRBD1 covers 7 bases. Losses at the gene ends were 5 bases for V and 0 bases for J; bases not matched to a gene: 4. The CDR3 runs 14 residues. Germline-derived CDR1 and CDR2 are SGHRS and YFSETQ. As DNA, the CDR3 is TGCGCCAGCAGTATAGGGACAGCTAACTATGGCTACACCTTC. Its translation: CASSIGTANYGYTF.

This clonotype showed up just a few times. This rearrangement joins TRBV3-1 to TRBJ1-6; 7 bases fit TRBD1. Germline CDR1 is LGHDT and CDR2 is YNNKEL (reference sequence). V lost 0 bases and J lost 10; bases outside the gene matches: 6. This CDR3 spans 15 amino acids. The chain's CDR3 is CASSQDPGQASPLHF. DNA for the CDR3: TGTGCCAGCAGCCAAGACCCCGGACAGGCCTCACCCCTCCACTTT. Drawing the rest from reference TRBV3-1 and TRBJ1-6, the complete variable domain is DTAVSQTPKYLVTQMGNDKSIKCEQNLGHDTMYWYKQDSKKFLKIMFSYNNKELIINETVPNRFSPKSPDKAHLNLHINSLELGDSAVYFCASSQDPGQASPLHFGNGTRLTVT.

This clonotype was counted between two and nine times. The rearrangement joins TRBV5-4 to TRBJ2-7, with D unresolved. Looked up from germline, CDR1 is SGHNT and CDR2 is YYREEE (reference sequence). CDR3 length: 13 residues. The ends were cut back, 0 bases at V and 6 bases at J, with 10 bases in the middle. The chain's CDR3 is CASSLDPVSEQYF. The CDR3, as DNA: TGTGCCAGCAGCTTGGATCCGGTCTCCGAGCAGTACTTC. Drawing the rest from reference TRBV5-4 and TRBJ2-7, the complete variable domain is ETGVTQSPTHLIKTRGQQVTLRCSSQSGHNTVSWYQQALGQGPQFIFQYYREEENGRGNFPPRFSGLQFPNYSSELNVNALELDDSALYLCASSLDPVSEQYFGPGTRLTVT.

The chain couples TRBV4-1 to TRBJ2-5; TRBD2 agrees at 8 bases. The CDR3 is 16 amino acids. The germline gives CDR1 MGHRA, CDR2 YSYEKL. V lost 1 base, J lost 2 bases, and 6 bases stayed unmatched. As DNA, the CDR3 is TGCGCCAGCAGCCAAGGTCAACTAGCGGTTCAAGAGACCCAGTACTTC. As protein: CASSQGQLAVQETQYF.

The rearrangement links TRBV7-6 to TRBJ1-3; tentative D call: TRBD1 (6 bases). This CDR3 has 19 residues. Trimming shortened V by 5 bases and J by 0 bases, and 23 bases separated the two germline ends. Germline V CDR1 and CDR2: SGHVS, FNYEAQ. The CDR3 DNA reads TGTGCCAGCAGCCCCCGGACAGCTCTTAATGCTTTCTCTGGAAACACCATATATTTT. Its protein product is CASSPRTALNAFSGNTIYF.

This clonotype was seen a handful of times. The chain employs TRBV3-1 and TRBJ2-7; D gene ambiguous. The CDR3 loop spans 13 amino acids. The V end lost 4 bases, the J end lost 2 bases, and 9 bases lay between the germline ends. The V gene's germline CDR1 is LGHDT and CDR2 YNNKEL (reference sequence). This CDR3 reads CASSRSVTYEQYF. The CDR3 DNA is TGTGCCAGCAGCCGGTCGGTTACCTACGAGCAGTACTTC.

The chain recombines TRBV12-3 or TRBV12-4 with TRBJ2-3, with 9 positions matching TRBD1. V gave up 5 bases and J gave up 2 bases; unmatched junction bases: 5. The CDR3 extends over 15 amino acids. The CDR3, as DNA: TGTGCCAGCAGTGCCGGGACAGGGTTCACAGATACGCAGTATTTT. It translates to CASSAGTGFTDTQYF.

The chain uses TRBV5-4 and TRBJ2-1; weak D call: TRBD2 (5 bases). The germline V gene has CDR1 SGHNT and CDR2 YYREEE (reference sequence). The length of the CDR3 is 14 residues. Trimming stripped 9 bases from V and 4 bases from J, with 17 bases between. The CDR3 protein is CATKMDGEYNEQFF. The CDR3 DNA follows: TGTGCCACAAAAATGGACGGGGAGTACAATGAGCAGTTCTTC.

This clonotype has just a few counts. The gene calls are TRBV4-3 and TRBJ2-6, with TRBD2 as a possible D gene (7 bases). CDR3 size: 19 residues. V lost 4 bases and J lost 0, with 19 bases in between. CDR1 and CDR2 from the germline V gene are LGHNA and YSLEER. This CDR3 reads CASSPRRGGHYSGANVLTF. CDR3 DNA sequence: TGCGCCAGCAGCCCCCGAAGGGGGGGCCATTACTCTGGGGCCAACGTCCTGACTTTC.

This chain uses TRBV7-8 with TRBJ1-2; 9 bases match TRBD1. The CDR3 is made up of 17 amino acids. CDR1 is SGHVS and CDR2 is FQNEAQ in the germline V gene. V dropped 6 bases and J dropped 0; count of bases not matched to a gene: 11. The CDR3 reads CASRIGTGKKANYGYTF. CDR3 in DNA: TGTGCCAGCAGGATTGGGACAGGGAAGAAGGCTAACTATGGCTACACCTTC.

The table lists this clonotype with a few counts. The V gene is TRBV25-1, the J gene TRBJ2-5; perhaps D is TRBD1 or TRBD2 (6 bases each). This CDR3 has 16 residues. Germline V CDR1 and CDR2: MGHDK, SYGVNS. Trimming took 2 bases from V and 4 from J, leaving 17 bases between them. This CDR3 is CASSEGWKQGGETQYF. CDR3 DNA: TGTGCCAGCAGTGAAGGTTGGAAACAGGGAGGAGAGACCCAGTACTTC.

This clonotype was recorded a few times. This chain joins TRBV7-3 and TRBJ2-1; 7 nucleotides match TRBD2. V was pared by 2 bases and J by 4 bases, with 2 bases of the junction left unmatched. The germline CDR1 and CDR2 sequences are SGHTA and FQGTGA. The CDR3 covers 14 residues. The CDR3 DNA reads TGTGCCAGCAGCTTAGGGAGGGGATACAATGAGCAGTTCTTC. Translated, it gives CASSLGRGYNEQFF.

This clonotype has at least ten counts. V usage is TRBV5-1 and J usage is TRBJ2-3; 11 nucleotides align to TRBD1. The germline gives CDR1 SGHRS, CDR2 YFSETQ. The CDR3 contains 14 residues. V lost 4 bases and J lost 5; bases outside the gene matches: 3. CDR3 nucleotide sequence: TGCGCCAGCAGCCTTGGGACAGGGGGAGATACGCAGTATTTT. Protein sequence: CASSLGTGGDTQYF.

The genes are TRBV24-1 and TRBJ2-7, with D possibly being TRBD1 (5 bases). V lost 3 bases and J 4 bases, leaving 12 bases between the germline ends. Per the germline V gene, CDR1 is KGHDR and CDR2 is SFDVKD. The CDR3 length is 14 residues. The CDR3 spells CATSDPLRDYEQYF. The CDR3 coding sequence is TGTGCCACCAGTGATCCCCTCAGGGATTACGAGCAGTACTTC.

The chain couples TRBV2 to TRBJ2-5; 8 bases are shared with TRBD2. Germline CDR1 and CDR2: SNHLY and FYNNEI. V lost 7 bases, J lost 4 bases, and 11 bases stayed unmatched. The CDR3 is made up of 15 amino acids. CDR3 coding DNA: TGTGCCAGCACCTCGGGAGGGAGGGGACTAGAGACCCAGTACTTC. Its protein product is CASTSGGRGLETQYF.

V usage is TRBV15 and J usage is TRBJ2-7, with 10 bases that match TRBD2. The CDR3 spans 14 residues. V was pared by 0 bases and J by 12 bases, with 8 bases of the junction left unmatched. Germline V gene data show CDR1 as LNHNV and CDR2 as YYDKDF (reference sequence). The CDR3 is CATSRDPLAGVLYF. The DNA for the CDR3 is TGTGCCACCAGCAGAGATCCCCTAGCGGGAGTGCTGTACTTC.

The chain carries TRBV2 and TRBJ2-1; D ambiguous. The germline V gene has CDR1 SNHLY and CDR2 FYNNEI. The CDR3 has 16 amino acids. Trimming removed 4 bases from V and 2 bases from J, with 15 bases in between. The CDR3 region is CASSGDSPYTYNEQFF. The CDR3 nucleotides read TGTGCCAGCAGTGGGGATAGCCCCTATACCTACAATGAGCAGTTCTTC. Full variable domain (missing parts from reference TRBV2 and TRBJ2-1): EPEVTQTPSHQVTQMGQEVILRCVPISNHLYFYWYRQILGQKVEFLVSFYNNEISEKSEIFDDQFSVERPDGSNFTLKIRSTKLEDSAMYFCASSGDSPYTYNEQFFGPGTRLTVL.

This clonotype came up a few times. CDR3 region: CASSTPGQGSNEQFF. The DNA of the CDR3 is TGTGCCAGTAGTACACCGGGACAGGGAAGCAATGAGCAGTTCTTC. V gene TRBV19 combines with J gene TRBJ2-1; 9 bases are shared with TRBD1. The trim removed 4 bases at V and 6 bases at J, leaving 7 bases unmatched. CDR3 length equals 15 residues. Germline CDR1 reads LNHDA; CDR2 reads SQIVND (reference sequence).

The chain is built from TRBV24-1 and TRBJ1-2; tentatively, D is TRBD1 (5 bases). The V and J ends lost 4 bases and 4 bases respectively, with 9 bases between them. Per germline, CDR1 KGHDR and CDR2 SFDVKD. The CDR3 is 13 residues long. Here the CDR3 DNA reads TGTGCCACCAGTGAACCAGACAGCTATGGCTACACCTTC. It codes for CATSEPDSYGYTF.

This clonotype was seen many times. The chain has TRBV12-3 or TRBV12-4 and TRBJ2-7; D is unclear. The CDR3 is made up of 15 amino acids. V was trimmed by 3 bases and J by 0 bases, leaving 12 bases between them. The CDR3 here is CASSLWQPSSYEQYF. CDR3 coding DNA: TGTGCCAGCAGTTTGTGGCAGCCAAGCTCCTACGAGCAGTACTTC.

J is TRBJ1-1 and V is TRBV19; the D gene is possibly TRBD1 (5 bases). CDR1 is LNHDA and CDR2 is SQIVND in the germline V gene (reference sequence). The CDR3 is 14 residues long. Trimming took off 3 bases at V and 5 bases at J, with 13 bases between the two ends. For the CDR3, the DNA is TGTGCCAGTAGTATTAGGGGAGGTTGGACTGAAGCTTTCTTT. This encodes CASSIRGGWTEAFF. The whole variable domain, remainder taken from reference TRBV19 and TRBJ1-1, is DGGITQSPKYLFRKEGQNVTLSCEQNLNHDAMYWYRQDPGQGLRLIYYSQIVNDFQKGDIAEGYSVSREKKESFPLTVTSAQKNPTAFYLCASSIRGGWTEAFFGQGTRLTVV.